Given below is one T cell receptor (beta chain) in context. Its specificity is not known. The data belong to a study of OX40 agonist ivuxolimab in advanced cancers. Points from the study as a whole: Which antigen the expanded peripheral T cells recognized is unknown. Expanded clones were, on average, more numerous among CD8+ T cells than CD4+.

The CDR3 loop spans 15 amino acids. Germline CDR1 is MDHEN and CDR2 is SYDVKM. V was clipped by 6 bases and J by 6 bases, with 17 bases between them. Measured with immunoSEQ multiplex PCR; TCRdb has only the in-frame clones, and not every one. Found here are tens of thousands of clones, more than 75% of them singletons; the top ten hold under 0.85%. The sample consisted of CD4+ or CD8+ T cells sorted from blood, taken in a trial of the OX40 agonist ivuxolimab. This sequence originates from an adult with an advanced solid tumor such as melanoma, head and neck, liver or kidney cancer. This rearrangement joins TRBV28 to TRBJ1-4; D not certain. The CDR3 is CASSLFGPTYEKLFF. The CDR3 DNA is TGTGCCAGCAGCCTATTTGGCCCGACGTATGAAAAACTGTTTTTT.